The 22 T cell receptor beta chains given below trace back to one sample, sequenced in a study of shared clonotypes between healthy human individuals. Clones were sequenced by immunoSEQ multiplex PCR, and TCRdb holds only the in-frame ones, with some missing. The table includes 1,400,000 or so clones, 97% to 99% detected once. The sample was naive CD4+ T cells sorted from blood. Subset meaning: CD45RA+ positively selected. The source of these receptors is a man aged 25 to 40 in good health.

This chain joins TRBV10-3 and TRBJ2-7, with unresolved D. The CDR3 runs 12 residues. V was cut by 3 bases and J by 4 bases, with 7 bases left in between. Germline CDR1 reads ENHRY; CDR2 reads SYGVKD. CDR3 protein: CAISEHRYEQYF. The DNA for the CDR3 is TGTGCCATCAGTGAACACCGGTACGAGCAGTACTTC.

The rearrangement links TRBV7-6 to TRBJ2-2; D possibly corresponds to TRBD1 (5 bases). The CDR3 length is 16 residues. Germline V gene lookup returns CDR1 SGHVS and CDR2 FNYEAQ. Trimming shortened V by 5 bases and J by 1 base, and 14 bases separated the two germline ends. This CDR3 is CASSHRRLKNTGELFF. As DNA, the CDR3 is TGTGCCAGCAGCCACAGGAGACTGAAGAACACCGGGGAGCTGTTTTTT.

V gene TRBV10-1 combines with J gene TRBJ2-1; possibly TRBD1 or TRBD2 for D (5 bases each). Germline lookup yields CDR1 WNHNN and CDR2 SYGVQD (reference sequence). This CDR3 has 14 amino acids. Trimming took 5 bases from V and 5 from J, leaving 13 bases between them. CDR3 sequence: CASSKGPSDNEQFF. CDR3 bases: TGCGCCAGCAGTAAGGGACCGTCCGACAATGAGCAGTTCTTC.

The chain employs TRBV5-1 and TRBJ2-7; D gene unclear. Trimming took off 4 bases at V and 0 bases at J, with 11 bases between the two ends. Per the germline V gene, CDR1 is SGHRS and CDR2 is YFSETQ. The CDR3 extends over 14 amino acids. The CDR3 coding sequence is TGCGCCAGCAGCCCCTACAGCAGCTCCTACGAGCAGTACTTC. Translation: CASSPYSSSYEQYF.

The V and J genes are TRBV4-3 and TRBJ2-1, with 8 positions matching TRBD2. The germline V gene has CDR1 LGHNA and CDR2 YSLEER. The trim removed 1 base at V and 2 bases at J, leaving 10 bases unmatched. The CDR3 totals 18 residues. This CDR3 is CASSQAILVAGPYNEQFF. Written as DNA, the CDR3 is TGCGCCAGCAGCCAAGCGATTCTGGTAGCGGGGCCCTACAATGAGCAGTTCTTC.

This rearrangement joins TRBV5-6 to TRBJ2-1; D unresolved. This CDR3 has 13 residues. CDR1 is SGHDT, CDR2 YYEEEE, per germline. The V end lost 2 bases, the J end lost 0 bases, and 3 bases lay between the germline ends. Written as DNA, the CDR3 is TGTGCCAGCAGCTTACCCTCCTACAATGAGCAGTTCTTC. Its translation: CASSLPSYNEQFF.

This chain joins TRBV2 and TRBJ2-1, with D perhaps matching TRBD2 (6 bases). This CDR3 has 18 residues. Germline V gives CDR1 SNHLY, CDR2 FYNNEI. V dropped 0 bases and J dropped 7 bases, with 22 bases sitting between them. The CDR3 region has the DNA TGTGCCAGCAGTGAAGCGACTCTTAGCGGCCTCGGCGGGAATGAGCAGTTCTTC. It is translated as CASSEATLSGLGGNEQFF.

V usage is TRBV29-1 and J usage is TRBJ2-7; possibly TRBD1 or TRBD2 for D (6 bases each). V was shortened by 5 bases and J by 5 bases, with 22 bases between the two germline ends. The CDR3 has 15 residues. The germline gives CDR1 SQVTM, CDR2 ANQGSEA. The CDR3 here is CSVPIPSRGLNEQYF. Written as DNA, the CDR3 is TGCAGCGTTCCTATTCCCAGCAGGGGACTCAACGAGCAGTACTTC.

Concerning this clone: Other DNA sequences of this sample code for an identical CDR3. The chain joins TRBV18 to TRBJ1-2, with 9 bases matching TRBD1. The germline CDR1 and CDR2 sequences are KGHSH and LQKENI. With V trimmed by 3 bases and J by 6 bases, 5 bases remained unmatched. This CDR3 spans 14 amino acids. The CDR3 region has the DNA TGTGCCAGCTCACCCCCGGGACAGGGTAATGGCTACACCTTC. Protein product: CASSPPGQGNGYTF. The complete variable domain, with remaining parts taken from reference TRBV18 and TRBJ1-2, reads NAGVMQNPRHLVRRRGQEARLRCSPMKGHSHVYWYRQLPEEGLKFMVYLQKENIIDESGMPKERFSAEFPKEGPSILRIQQVVRGDSAAYFCASSPPGQGNGYTFGSGTRLTVV.

This chain uses TRBV7-2 with TRBJ2-1, with 11 positions matching TRBD2. Germline V gives CDR1 SGHTA, CDR2 FQGNSA. V gave up 2 bases and J gave up 7 bases; unmatched junction bases: 4. The CDR3 has 15 amino acids. CDR3 sequence reads: CASSLQLAGANEQFF. Written as DNA, the CDR3 is TGTGCCAGCAGCTTACAACTAGCGGGAGCTAATGAGCAGTTCTTC.

This rearrangement joins TRBV10-2 to TRBJ1-5; weak D call: TRBD1 (6 bases). The CDR3 spans 13 residues. Germline V gives CDR1 WSHSY, CDR2 SAAADI. V lost 3 bases and J lost 7, with 10 bases in between. The DNA of the CDR3 is TGCGCCAGCAGTGATGAGGGGGGACAGCCCCAGCATTTT. The encoded protein is CASSDEGGQPQHF.

The chain couples TRBV11-2 to TRBJ2-2; 7 nucleotides line up with TRBD1. The CDR3 runs to 15 residues. CDR1 and CDR2 (germline): SGHAT, FQNNGV. The V gene end was trimmed by 7 bases and the J gene end by 1 base; junction bases not matched to a gene: 6. In DNA, the CDR3 is TGTGCCAGCACCCTACAGGGGCTGAACACCGGGGAGCTGTTTTTT. It codes for CASTLQGLNTGELFF.

The chain couples TRBV10-3 to TRBJ2-6; D not resolved. Trimming stripped 0 bases from V and 4 bases from J, with 7 bases between. Germline CDR1 ENHRY, CDR2 SYGVKD. This CDR3 region has 15 residues. The CDR3 sequence: CAISESGPGANVLTF. In nucleotides, the CDR3 is TGTGCCATCAGTGAGTCAGGGCCCGGGGCCAACGTCCTGACTTTC.

This chain links TRBV6-1 with TRBJ2-7; D unresolved. Trimming left V 6 bases short and J 5 bases short, with 17 bases between. Germline loops: CDR1 MNHNS, CDR2 SASEGT. The CDR3 runs 14 residues. CDR3 sequence reads: CASRETTTRNEQYF. The DNA for the CDR3 is TGTGCCAGCAGGGAGACCACCACTCGAAACGAGCAGTACTTC.

The chain links TRBV5-6 to TRBJ2-5, with 10 bases lining up with TRBD2. Germline V lookup: CDR1 SGHDT, CDR2 YYEEEE. CDR3 size: 16 residues. With V trimmed by 3 bases and J by 1 base, 6 bases remained unmatched. CDR3 DNA sequence: TGTGCCAGCAGCTCTCCGGGACTAGCGTTCCAAGAGACCCAGTACTTC. Translation: CASSSPGLAFQETQYF.

This chain connects TRBV28 to TRBJ2-5, with 9 positions matching TRBD1. V lost 6 bases, J lost 5 bases, and 10 bases stayed unmatched. CDR3 length: 15 residues. The germline CDR1 and CDR2 sequences are MDHEN and SYDVKM. CDR3 loop: CASRLTGGPRETQYF. CDR3 DNA sequence: TGTGCCAGCAGACTTACAGGGGGCCCCAGGGAGACCCAGTACTTC.

The chain joins TRBV19 to TRBJ2-4; 9 bases map to TRBD1. The junction had 17 bases not matched to a gene; V was cut back by 6 bases and J by 8 bases. The CDR3 covers 17 residues. The germline gives CDR1 LNHDA, CDR2 SQIVND (reference sequence). This chain's CDR3 is CASSRDRDVQSSDIQYF. The CDR3 coding sequence is TGTGCCAGTAGCCGGGACAGGGACGTGCAGTCCTCGGACATTCAGTACTTC.

The rearrangement links TRBV5-1 to TRBJ2-1; 7 bases match TRBD2. From germline, CDR1 is SGHRS and CDR2 YFSETQ. CDR3 length: 15 amino acids. V dropped 1 base and J dropped 4; count of bases not matched to a gene: 5. The CDR3 is CASSLFSGDYNEQFF. DNA of the CDR3: TGCGCCAGCAGCTTGTTCAGCGGGGATTACAATGAGCAGTTCTTC.

This clone has a single count. The gene calls are TRBV9 and TRBJ2-2; TRBD2 aligns across 7 bases. V gave up 4 bases and J gave up 2 bases; unmatched junction bases: 17. The CDR3 contains 19 residues. Germline V lookup: CDR1 SGDLS, CDR2 YYNGEE. DNA of the CDR3: TGTGCCAGCAGCCCGCTCCACGGGGCTAGCGGAAGTAACACCGGGGAGCTGTTTTTT. Its translation is CASSPLHGASGSNTGELFF.

This sequence joins TRBV11-2 and TRBJ1-2; TRBD1 matches 8 bases. The CDR3 totals 15 residues. Losses at the gene ends were 1 base for V and 4 bases for J; bases not matched to a gene: 5. Germline CDR1 is SGHAT and CDR2 is FQNNGV. The CDR3 here is CASSLVSGGSYGYTF. The DNA of the CDR3 is TGTGCCAGCAGCTTAGTGTCAGGGGGCAGCTATGGCTACACCTTC.

The rearrangement joins TRBV6-1 to TRBJ2-7; unclear D gene. With 6 bases removed from V and 0 bases from J, the gap between germline ends came to 12 bases. Per the germline V gene, CDR1 is MNHNS and CDR2 is SASEGT. This CDR3 region has 14 residues. In nucleotides, the CDR3 is TGTGCCAGCAGAAGTACCTTTAGCTCCTACGAGCAGTACTTC. Translation: CASRSTFSSYEQYF.

This chain links TRBV6-1 with TRBJ2-7; 8 positions agree with TRBD2. CDR3 size: 15 residues. The V gene end was trimmed by 7 bases and the J gene end by 0 bases; junction bases not matched to a gene: 8. Germline CDR1 reads MNHNS; CDR2 reads SASEGT. The CDR3 coding sequence is TGTGCCAGCACCCTACTAGCGGAGAGCTCCTACGAGCAGTACTTC. Residues: CASTLLAESSYEQYF.